This entry lists 24 T cell receptor beta chains sequenced from one sample in a study of blood T cells in healthy people across ages (dated by TCRdb to between 2015 and 2016). The library was prepared using 5' RACE. The run used an Illumina HiSeq 2500. A second 7 to 11 cycle PCR used a sample-barcoded 5' primer and a J-beta primer mix. TCRdb reprocessing: public reads trimmed at Q25 with fastp, clones called with MiXCR, in-frame beta chains kept. Rows merge per CDR3 protein into single entries with the most common DNA and genes. The table for this sample lists approximately 690,000 distinct CDR3 sequences; approximately 40% of them were counted only once. The ten largest clones add up to about 32% of the sample. The sample comprised blood. These receptors were obtained from a man older than 75 in good health.

The gene calls are TRBV4-2 and TRBJ2-1; tentative D call: TRBD2 (5 bases). With the DNA end fitting TRBJ2-7 better, the J assignment may be wrong. From germline, CDR1 is LGHNA and CDR2 YNFKEQ. CDR3 length equals 17 residues. In DNA, the CDR3 is TGTGCCAGCAGCCCGATTTCTAGCTGGAGCTCCTACAATGAGCAGTACTTC. Protein: CASSPISSWSSYNEQYF.

The rearrangement links TRBV7-9 to TRBJ2-1, with TRBD1 matching 11 bases. Trimming took 5 bases from V and 6 from J; bases not matched to a gene: 12. This CDR3 spans 17 amino acids. Per the germline V gene, CDR1 is SEHNR and CDR2 is FQNEAQ (reference sequence). CDR3 nucleotide sequence: TGTGCCAGCAGCCCAACCGGGACAGGGGGTCCGGGCAATGAGCAGTTCTTC. Protein sequence: CASSPTGTGGPGNEQFF.

The chain joins TRBV5-1 to TRBJ1-4, with no clear D. CDR1 and CDR2 (germline): SGHRS, YFSETQ. V gave up 0 bases and J gave up 2 bases, with 5 bases separating them. This CDR3 spans 14 amino acids. CDR3: CASSLDFTNEKLFF. The CDR3 nucleotides are TGCGCCAGCAGCTTGGACTTTACTAATGAAAAACTGTTTTTT.

The chain links TRBV4-2 to TRBJ2-5; TRBD2 matches at 9 bases. The germline CDR1 and CDR2 sequences are LGHNA and YNFKEQ. CDR3 length: 17 residues. After removal of 0 bases from V and 3 bases from J, the junction contained 8 bases not matched to a gene. CDR3 nucleotide sequence: TGTGCCAGCAGCCAAGATAGGGGCGGGGGGGCCAAAGAGACCCAGTACTTC. Amino acid sequence: CASSQDRGGGAKETQYF.

The chain combines TRBV7-2 with TRBJ2-7; a weak D match, TRBD1 (7 bases). Germline V gives CDR1 SGHTA, CDR2 FQGNSA. V lost 5 bases to trimming and J lost 7 bases, with 21 bases between them. The CDR3 runs 15 residues. CDR3 in DNA: TGTGCCAGCAGCCCAGTTGGGACAGATGGGGGGGAGCAGTACTTC. Residues: CASSPVGTDGGEQYF.

The V gene is TRBV6-6, the J gene TRBJ1-2; a weak D match, TRBD1 (5 bases). CDR3 length equals 15 residues. V was cut by 0 bases and J by 3 bases, with 11 bases left in between. CDR1 MNHNY and CDR2 SVGAGI come from the germline V gene (reference sequence). CDR3 residues: CASSYSGGTHYGYTF. The DNA of the CDR3 is TGTGCCAGCAGTTACTCGGGCGGGACCCACTATGGCTACACCTTC.

This chain links TRBV18 with TRBJ2-3; 13 positions match TRBD2. The V gene end was trimmed by 3 bases and the J gene end by 0 bases; junction bases not matched to a gene: 6. CDR1 and CDR2 from the germline V gene are KGHSH and LQKENI. This CDR3 spans 18 amino acids. CDR3 amino acids: CASSPRTSGSGSTDTQYF. The DNA for the CDR3 is TGTGCCAGCTCACCGAGGACTAGCGGGAGCGGGAGCACAGATACGCAGTATTTT.

The CDR3 loop is CASSKYPNPGTGRYSAKNIQYF. CDR3 nucleotide sequence: TGTGCCAGCAGCAAATACCCGAATCCCGGGACAGGGAGGTACTCAGCCAAAAACATTCAGTACTTC. This chain links TRBV11-1 with TRBJ2-4, with 9 bases identical to TRBD1. Germline CDR1 reads SGHAT; CDR2 reads FQDESV (reference sequence). CDR3 size: 22 residues. J lost 0 bases, V lost 5 bases, and 23 bases had no gene match.

This clonotype was observed a few times. J is TRBJ2-7 and V is TRBV29-1, with a possible D match to TRBD1 (6 bases). Germline V gives CDR1 SQVTM, CDR2 ANQGSEA. This CDR3 is built from 15 residues. V lost 0 bases and J 4 bases, leaving 16 bases between the germline ends. The CDR3 DNA reads TGCAGCGTTGAAGATAGGTGGCAGGGGCAATACGAGCAGTACTTC. It encodes CSVEDRWQGQYEQYF.

The chain is built from TRBV3-1 and TRBJ2-7, with D possibly matching TRBD1 (6 bases). Deletions cut 1 base from V and 2 bases from J, with 12 bases between. Germline values: CDR1 LGHDT, CDR2 YNNKEL (reference sequence). The CDR3 extends over 15 amino acids. The CDR3 coding sequence is TGTGCCAGCAGCCAAGGCAGGGGTGGGACCTACGAGCAGTACTTC. It specifies CASSQGRGGTYEQYF.

This chain joins TRBV3-1 and TRBJ2-7; possibly TRBD2 for D (5 bases). The CDR3 totals 14 residues. Germline-derived CDR1 and CDR2 are LGHDT and YNNKEL (reference sequence). The germline V and J ends were trimmed by 1 base and 1 base, with 8 bases remaining between them. The CDR3 is CASSQAPGSYEQYF. The DNA for the CDR3 is TGTGCCAGCAGCCAAGCCCCGGGGTCCTACGAGCAGTACTTC.

The V gene is TRBV9, the J gene TRBJ2-2; D not certain. Germline values: CDR1 SGDLS, CDR2 YYNGEE. This CDR3 spans 15 amino acids. Trimming left V 1 base short and J 9 bases short, with 16 bases between. This CDR3 reads CASSVTDGTTRELFF. CDR3 DNA: TGTGCCAGCAGCGTAACGGACGGCACTACCAGGGAGCTGTTTTTT. Complete variable domain (other parts from reference TRBV9 and TRBJ2-2): DSGVTQTPKHLITATGQRVTLRCSPRSGDLSVYWYQQSLDQGLQFLIQYYNGEERAKGNILERFSAQQFPDLHSELNLSSLELGDSALYFCASSVTDGTTRELFFGEGSRLTVL.

The sample holds one count of this clonotype. This chain uses TRBV7-6 with TRBJ2-7, with TRBD2 matching over 7 bases. CDR1 is SGHVS and CDR2 is FNYEAQ in the germline V gene. V was pared by 2 bases and J by 5 bases, with 12 bases of the junction left unmatched. The CDR3 has 16 residues. For the CDR3, the DNA is TGTGCCAGCAGCTTAATATTCCGCGGGAGATCGGACGAGCAGTACTTC. This gives the protein CASSLIFRGRSDEQYF.

This chain uses TRBV4-1 with TRBJ2-7; TRBD1 matches 7 bases. Germline-derived CDR1 and CDR2 are MGHRA and YSYEKL. This CDR3 region has 13 residues. Losses at the gene ends were 5 bases for V and 5 bases for J; bases not matched to a gene: 6. The CDR3 sequence is CASSKPQGDEQYF. The CDR3 nucleotides are TGCGCCAGCAGCAAACCCCAGGGGGACGAGCAGTACTTC.

The chain joins TRBV5-6 to TRBJ2-7, with 7 bases aligning to TRBD1. TRBJ2-5 matches the DNA end more closely, so the J call is doubtful. CDR1 SGHDT and CDR2 YYEEEE come from the germline V gene. The CDR3 runs 15 residues. CDR3 DNA sequence: TGTGCCAGCAGCTCAAGGGGGCTAGGAGGAGAGACCCAGTACTTC. It yields the protein CASSSRGLGGETQYF.

This clonotype was counted between two and nine times. The chain combines TRBV18 with TRBJ1-1; 8 nucleotides line up with TRBD1. Germline trimming cut 6 bases from V and 1 base from J; bases unmatched to any gene: 1. Germline CDR1 is KGHSH and CDR2 is LQKENI. The CDR3 extends over 13 amino acids. CDR3 amino acids: CASSDRANTEAFF. As DNA, the CDR3 is TGTGCCAGCTCGGACAGGGCGAACACTGAAGCTTTCTTT.

This clonotype was seen a few times. The CDR3 DNA follows: TGTGCCAGCAGTTTAGAAGGGGTCCGCGAGCAGTACTTC. The encoded protein is CASSLEGVREQYF. This sequence joins TRBV28 and TRBJ2-7, with D tentatively TRBD1 (5 bases). CDR1 and CDR2 from the germline V gene are MDHEN and SYDVKM. The CDR3 is made up of 13 amino acids. Trimming cost V 2 bases and J 6 bases, with 11 bases left between them.

The V call is TRBV9, the J call TRBJ2-7, with D possibly TRBD1 on 6 matching bases. Trimming pared 3 bases from V and 3 bases from J, leaving 19 bases between. Germline values: CDR1 SGDLS, CDR2 YYNGEE. The CDR3 extends over 16 amino acids. The CDR3 region has the DNA TGTGCCAGCAGCGGAGGACAGTCTGGGGGCCTCTACGAGCAGTACTTC. Translation: CASSGGQSGGLYEQYF.

This chain joins TRBV7-2 and TRBJ2-7; D uncertain. The CDR3 totals 12 residues. Germline loops: CDR1 SGHTA, CDR2 FQGNSA. V was trimmed by 6 bases and J by 0 bases, leaving 6 bases between them. Here the CDR3 DNA reads TGTGCCAGCAGGCTGCACTCCTACGAGCAGTACTTC. Protein product: CASRLHSYEQYF.

This chain joins TRBV4-3 and TRBJ1-5; 10 bases match TRBD1. Germline V CDR1 and CDR2: LGHNA, YSLEER. The trim removed 4 bases at V and 6 bases at J, leaving 12 bases unmatched. There are 17 residues in the CDR3. The CDR3 DNA reads as TGCGCCAGCAGCCTAGGACATCCGGGACAGGGGACTCAGCCCCAGCATTTT. Its protein product is CASSLGHPGQGTQPQHF.

This clonotype was detected only a few times. This rearrangement joins TRBV10-1 to TRBJ2-2; D is unclear. The germline gives CDR1 WNHNN, CDR2 SYGVQD (reference sequence). This CDR3 has 16 residues. Trimming pared 2 bases from V and 2 bases from J, leaving 12 bases between. In DNA, the CDR3 is TGCGCCAGCAGTGAGATTGGCAAACGCAACACCGGGGAGCTGTTTTTT. This codes for CASSEIGKRNTGELFF.

This clonotype was recorded at least ten times. The rearrangement links TRBV28 to TRBJ2-7, with 10 nucleotides matching TRBD2. The CDR3 consists of 16 residues. V dropped 2 bases and J dropped 3; count of bases not matched to a gene: 7. Germline V gene sequence: CDR1 MDHEN, CDR2 SYDVKM. CDR3 sequence (DNA): TGTGCCAGCAGTTTAGAACTAGCGGGGAATTACTACGAGCAGTACTTC. This translates into CASSLELAGNYYEQYF.

The V call is TRBV3-1, the J call TRBJ2-1; D unresolved. Germline V gene lookup returns CDR1 LGHDT and CDR2 YNNKEL (reference sequence). V dropped 1 base and J dropped 7 bases, with 23 bases sitting between them. This CDR3 has 18 amino acids. The DNA of the CDR3 is TGTGCCAGCAGCCAAGTGGTTCTCGCAGGTTTGATCGGGAATGAGCAGTTCTTC. Translation: CASSQVVLAGLIGNEQFF.

The chain uses TRBV5-6 and TRBJ2-1; D call uncertain. Near its end, the DNA agrees better with TRBJ2-7, so the J call may be wrong. CDR1 is SGHDT and CDR2 is YYEEEE in the germline V gene. CDR3 length: 16 residues. The CDR3 here is CASSLEVGRSYNEQYF. CDR3 sequence (DNA): TGTGCCAGCAGCTTGGAGGTGGGAAGGTCCTACAATGAGCAGTACTTC.